Below are 5 T cell receptor beta chains sequenced from a single sample in a study of T cell repertoires in urothelial bladder cancer. Sequencing used immunoSEQ multiplex PCR; TCRdb keeps in-frame clones, though not all of them. The data show 6,800 or so clones, with around 75% seen just once and less than 15% held by the top ten. The sample taken for sequencing was tumor-infiltrating cells from bladder cancer. These receptors all stem from a human donor with urothelial carcinoma.

This clone was seen only a few times. V usage is TRBV2 and J usage is TRBJ1-2; 9 nucleotides line up with TRBD1. V lost 7 bases, J lost 1 base, and 16 bases stayed unmatched. Germline CDR1 is SNHLY and CDR2 is FYNNEI. The CDR3 runs to 18 residues. The CDR3 nucleotides read TGTGCCAGCACCCAGACGGCCGGGACAGGGTGGGTTAACTATGGCTACACCTTC. Residues: CASTQTAGTGWVNYGYTF.

This sequence joins TRBV5-1 and TRBJ2-6, with D unresolved. Germline values: CDR1 SGHRS, CDR2 YFSETQ. The CDR3 consists of 14 residues. V lost 4 bases and J lost 0, with 5 bases in between. CDR3 nucleotide sequence: TGCGCCAGCAGCCGGTCCTCTGGGGCCAACGTCCTGACTTTC. This gives the protein CASSRSSGANVLTF.

The CDR3 protein is CASSPNLGPQFF. The CDR3 DNA sequence: TGTGCCAGCAGCCCTAACTTGGGGCCGCAGTTCTTC. The chain carries TRBV7-3 and TRBJ2-1, with D perhaps matching TRBD1 (5 bases). Germline V gene sequence: CDR1 SGHTA, CDR2 FQGTGA. Trimming removed 5 bases at V and 12 bases at J, with 14 bases between. This CDR3 is built from 12 residues.

V usage is TRBV19 and J usage is TRBJ2-3, with TRBD2 matching over 13 bases. Unmatched junction bases numbered 8, after V lost 6 bases and J lost 5 bases. Per the germline V gene, CDR1 is LNHDA and CDR2 is SQIVND (reference sequence). The CDR3 has 16 amino acids. This CDR3 is CASSRTSGGSLDTQYF. As DNA, the CDR3 is TGTGCCAGTAGCCGGACTAGCGGGGGCAGCTTAGATACGCAGTATTTT.

The rearrangement uses TRBV15 and TRBJ1-6; D gene uncertain. CDR1 and CDR2 (germline): LNHNV, YYDKDF (reference sequence). V was trimmed by 5 bases and J by 4 bases, leaving 6 bases between them. This CDR3 comprises 13 residues. This CDR3 reads CATSEGYNSPLHF. The CDR3 DNA follows: TGTGCCACCAGCGAGGGATATAATTCACCCCTCCACTTT.